This T cell receptor beta chain was sequenced during a study of neurological immune-mediated disorders (dated by TCRdb to the late 2010s). Background on the whole study: The study compared peripheral blood TCR-beta repertoires of HTLV-I-associated myelopathy (HAM/TSP) patients, multiple sclerosis patients and healthy controls using UMI-based sequencing. The approximately 96 TCR-beta libraries covered PBMC samples along with longitudinal samples, technical triplicates, and paired sorted CD4+ and CD8+ T-cell subsets. The cohort comprised about 71 subjects: roughly 15 HAM/TSP patients, around 34 multiple sclerosis patients and about 20 healthy controls.

Blood bank volunteers in Maryland, USA served as the healthy controls. Libraries from unsorted PBMCs were made from 2 million PBMCs kept in RNAlater at -80 degrees C until RNA extraction. Peripheral blood was subjected to Ficoll-Hypaque density gradient centrifugation to isolate PBMCs, which were then cryopreserved in liquid nitrogen. This clonotype was seen repeatedly, ten times or more. The clone's antigen remains unknown. Qualities for individual bases were not recorded, and no much larger clone is one base off. From a lookup of the germline V gene, CDR1 and CDR2 are SGHTA and FQGNSA. Its CDR3 holds 15 amino acids, cysteine through phenylalanine. Of all the DNA, just the CDR3 is kept, 45 bases in frame from base 1. Trimming accounts for 5 bases at V and 0 bases at J, while the number of junction bases matched to no gene is 4. What the study reported, not specific to this receptor: The highest TCR clonal expansion was observed in HAM/TSP patients, whereas the lowest was observed in MS patients, even when compared with healthy controls. Across subjects, expanded clones never shared an identical CDR3 amino acid sequence, which suggests that the TCR-beta repertoires in every group were private.

cDNA was synthesized by template-switch 5'RACE using a primer with a 10-nucleotide random unique molecular identifier that tagged each TCR transcript. Every sequencing run covered 15-18 subjects and yielded more than 180 million TCR-beta sequences. The RNeasy kit was used for extraction of total RNA. Using the KAPA Real-time Library Amplification kit, TCR-beta VDJ regions were amplified with primers for the TCR constant region and the 5'RACE anchor. A first PCR added sample indexes and Illumina adaptors, and a second PCR then raised library yield. The roughly 650 bp TCR product was size-selected on a 2% E-gel SizeSelection system after Ampure bead purification. Library quality was checked on a Bioanalyzer, concentration was measured with Qubit, and libraries were quantified with the Kapa Library Quantification kit before pooling. Paired-end 2 x 150 bp sequencing of the libraries was performed on an Illumina HiSeq 2500. To increase sequence diversity, roughly 24-30% phiX was spiked into each library pool. The study's own analysis went as follows. The UMI-based MiGEC pipeline processed quality-filtered reads and removed over 80% of raw TCR sequences during error correction. VDJ genes were aligned to IMGT germline references, and each clonotype was defined by a unique CDR3 amino acid sequence together with V-J genes. Clonal expansion, Shannon diversity, and CDR3 relatedness (CalcPairwiseDistances, ClusterSamples) were evaluated with VDJtools, and phylogenetic trees were built with CLCbio workbench. Clones with at least 8 unique UMIs were defined as expanded, with this threshold being based on coefficient-of-variation modelling across technical triplicates. TCRdb trimmed public reads at Q25 via fastp, called clones via MiXCR and kept in-frame beta chains. Duplicate CDR3 protein sequences are folded into a single record with the most common DNA and genes. These V and J calls originate from TCRdb's pipeline instead of the authors' own analysis. The sample table lists approximately 77,000 distinct CDR3 sequences, approximately 10% of them with a count of one. Jointly, the top ten make up 1.5% to 2% of the sample.

The rearranged chain carries TRBV7-2 and TRBJ1-5; the junction holds 7 bases that match TRBD1. The source is a man aged 50-60 years in good health. Sequencing was carried out using PBMCs. The CDR3 corresponds to CASSTTGDSNQPQHF. The nucleotides are TGTGCCAGCAGCACTACAGGGGATAGCAATCAGCCCCAGCATTTT. This CDR3, with the reference TRBV7-2 and TRBJ1-5 proteins standing in past its ends, gives the full variable domain GAGVSQSPSNKVTEKGKDVELRCDPISGHTALYWYRQSLGQGLEFLIYFQGNSAPDKSGLPSDRFSAERTGGSVSTLTIQRTQQEDSAVYLCASSTTGDSNQPQHFGDGTRLSIL.